The subject of this entry is one T cell receptor (beta chain). The antigen is unknown. The authors reverse transcribed all of the isolated RNA, so sequencing captured expressed TCRB transcripts. Using immunoSEQ multiplex PCR, the repertoire was profiled, and TCRdb retains in-frame clones only, with some absent. Found here are around 260,000 clones, roughly 22% of them singletons; the top ten hold about 0.027%. The data are from a study of beta chain features in type 1 diabetes. Findings of the study overall: Type 1 diabetes patients had moderately but significantly shorter TCRB CDR3s in all four CD4+ subsets.

The CDR3 is 14 amino acids. CDR1 and CDR2 (germline): SNHLY, FYNNEI. The V and J ends lost 6 bases and 0 bases respectively, with 8 bases between them. This receptor was taken from a woman in her 40s with type 1 diabetes. The sequencing sample was made of naive CD4+ T cells from blood. The V gene is TRBV2, the J gene TRBJ1-4; D is undetermined. CDR3 sequence reads: CASSEVTTNEKLFF. In DNA form, the CDR3 reads TGTGCCAGCAGCGAGGTTACAACTAATGAAAAACTGTTTTTT.